This TCR beta chain was sequenced during a study of response to subunit inactivated influenza vaccine. MiXCR, run by TCRdb on the RT-PCR reads, gives a single entry per CDR3 protein. The sample holds about 520,000 distinct CDR3 sequences, around 25% seen once. The CDR3 is 13 residues long. Deletions cut 2 bases from V and 5 bases from J, with 12 bases between. From germline, CDR1 is DFQATT and CDR2 SNEGSKA (reference sequence). Findings and limits, study-wide: The authors suggested that few new T cells are recruited per seasonal influenza vaccination.

A remark on this clonotype: The antigen is not known.

This TCR was recovered from a man between 45 and 60 years old who received an inactivated influenza vaccine. J is TRBJ1-1 and V is TRBV20-1; TRBD1 is a possible D gene (6 bases). The sequenced sample was CD4+ T cells sorted from PBMCs, obtained 5 days after vaccination. The CDR3 spells CSARRTRGTEAFF. The CDR3 DNA is TGCAGTGCTAGACGGACCAGGGGTACTGAAGCTTTCTTT.